The TCR beta chain under discussion was sequenced for a study of blood T cell repertoires in COVID-19. Germline values: CDR1 MDHEN, CDR2 SYDVKM. J lost 4 bases, V lost 6 bases, and 6 bases had no gene match. This CDR3 is 14 amino acids long. TCRdb's copy holds only in-frame clones and misses some; the assay was immunoSEQ multiplex PCR. Of about 190,000 clones listed, more than 75% are singletons. Sequencing was performed on peripheral blood. The genes are TRBV28 and TRBJ2-3, with 8 bases that match TRBD2. The sequence came from a man aged 35-49 years with active or convalescent COVID-19. This CDR3 is CASRQAGVADTQYF. The DNA for the CDR3 is TGTGCCAGCAGGCAAGCGGGAGTGGCAGATACGCAGTATTTT.